The present TCR beta chain was sequenced within a study of blood T cell repertoires in COVID-19. Profiling relied on immunoSEQ multiplex PCR, and the TCRdb table lists in-frame clones only, not all of them. The sample lists about 160,000 clones, about 88% occurring once. This CDR3 comprises 16 residues. Germline V gene data show CDR1 as SEHNR and CDR2 as FQNEAQ (reference sequence). V dropped 1 base and J dropped 4 bases, with 17 bases sitting between them. The sequence came from a man aged 50 or older who had recovered from COVID-19. Sequenced material: PBMCs or T cells enriched from blood (not recorded which). This sequence joins TRBV7-9 and TRBJ2-7; D perhaps matches TRBD1 (6 bases). The DNA for the CDR3 is TGTGCCAGCAGCTTAGATGCCCTGGGCAGGGGATACGAGCAGTACTTC. This translates into CASSLDALGRGYEQYF.